The clone carrying this TCR beta chain occurred many times. The antigen is unknown. This sample is part of a study of identical twins. Overall study findings and caveats: Without tracking the same donors, conclusions rested on cross-sectional statistical analysis. Beta clonotypes that were abundant in cord blood contained fewer insertions, a pattern absent from memory repertoires.

V was clipped by 0 bases and J by 4 bases; unmatched bases: 7. The germline CDR1 and CDR2 sequences are MNHEY and SMNVEV (reference sequence). This CDR3 region has 16 residues. The donors were all healthy and Caucasian. TCRdb independently ran MiXCR on the 5' RACE reads; one entry per CDR3 protein. The table has around 290,000 distinct CDR3 sequences, roughly 10% seen once. The data were also submitted as part of a second study, on yellow fever vaccine responses in identical twins.

The sequenced sample was CD8+ T cells sorted from blood. V usage is TRBV27 and J usage is TRBJ2-3; 7 bases are a match to TRBD1. This clonotype was obtained from a woman aged 18-29 years in good health. The CDR3 here is CASSLSGTASPDTQYF. DNA of the CDR3: TGTGCCAGCAGTTTATCAGGGACAGCTAGTCCAGATACGCAGTATTTT.